These 26 T cell receptor beta chains were all obtained from the same sample, sequenced in a study of CD8 T cells in Susac syndrome. RNA was extracted with the RNeasy kit, and a quantity of about 0.45 to 1 ug was reverse transcribed using random hexamers. TCRdb re-derived calls from the immunoSEQ multiplex PCR reads in MiXCR, one entry per CDR3 protein. Here the sample spans about 290,000 distinct CDR3 sequences, 75% to 85% being singletons. Sequencing input: CD8+ T cells from PBMCs. Receptors were obtained from a human donor with multiple sclerosis.

CDR3 loop: CASSRGTGGDYGYTF. CDR3 DNA: TGCGCCAGCAGCCGCGGGACAGGGGGAGACTATGGCTACACCTTC. J is TRBJ1-2 and V is TRBV5-1; TRBD1 matches 11 bases. Unmatched junction bases numbered 5, after V lost 4 bases and J lost 3 bases. Germline CDR1 reads SGHRS; CDR2 reads YFSETQ. The CDR3 loop spans 15 amino acids.

The chain couples TRBV25-1 to TRBJ2-5, with D possibly matching TRBD1 (5 bases). From germline, CDR1 is MGHDK and CDR2 SYGVNS. Trimming pared 2 bases from V and 5 bases from J, leaving 15 bases between. This CDR3 is built from 15 residues. CDR3 in DNA: TGTGCCAGCAGTGAAGCCGCAGGGTCCCAGGAGACCCAGTACTTC. This encodes CASSEAAGSQETQYF.

The chain carries TRBV25-1 and TRBJ2-3; D uncertain. The CDR3 has 10 residues. Germline CDR1 is MGHDK and CDR2 is SYGVNS. V dropped 6 bases and J dropped 6 bases, with 4 bases sitting between them. The CDR3 is CASRRDTQYF. CDR3 in DNA: TGTGCCAGCAGAAGGGATACGCAGTATTTT.

This rearrangement joins TRBV20-1 to TRBJ2-7; no clear D gene. Between the trimmed V and J ends, which lost 1 base and 0 bases, there was a span of 7 bases. There are 13 residues in the CDR3. Germline-derived CDR1 and CDR2 are DFQATT and SNEGSKA (reference sequence). In DNA, the CDR3 is TGCAGTGCTAGAGGATTACACTCCTACGAGCAGTACTTC. It specifies CSARGLHSYEQYF.

This clonotype was observed a few times. This chain connects TRBV11-2 to TRBJ2-3, with 7 bases aligning to TRBD2. Trimming at V came to 1 base and at J to 0 bases, leaving 1 base not matched to a gene. Germline CDR1 and CDR2: SGHAT and FQNNGV. CDR3 length: 15 residues. The CDR3 protein is CASSLAGRSTDTQYF. The CDR3 bases are TGTGCCAGCAGCTTAGCCGGGAGGAGCACAGATACGCAGTATTTT. The variable domain in full, completed from reference TRBV11-2 and TRBJ2-3, reads EAGVAQSPRYKIIEKRQSVAFWCNPISGHATLYWYQQILGQGPKLLIQFQNNGVVDDSQLPKDRFSAERLKGVDSTLKIQPAKLEDSAVYLCASSLAGRSTDTQYFGPGTRLTVL.

The chain has TRBV13 and TRBJ2-3; 7 bases align to TRBD1. Germline assignment: CDR1 PRHDT and CDR2 FYEKMQ (reference sequence). V lost 5 bases, J lost 0 bases, and 5 bases stayed unmatched. This CDR3 comprises 15 residues. The CDR3 spells CASSLRQGSTDTQYF. The CDR3 region has the DNA TGTGCCAGCAGCCTCCGACAGGGAAGCACAGATACGCAGTATTTT.

The CDR3 is CATSDPRAGVYGEQFF. The CDR3 coding sequence is TGTGCCACCAGTGACCCTAGAGCGGGAGTGTATGGTGAGCAGTTCTTC. V gene TRBV24-1 combines with J gene TRBJ2-1, with 8 bases identical to TRBD2. The CDR3 length is 16 residues. The ends lost 4 bases at V and 9 bases at J; junction bases unmatched: 13. From germline, CDR1 is KGHDR and CDR2 SFDVKD.

The chain joins TRBV13 to TRBJ2-1; a weak D match, TRBD2 (6 bases). Deletions cut 3 bases from V and 8 bases from J, with 11 bases between. CDR3 length: 13 amino acids. The germline V gene has CDR1 PRHDT and CDR2 FYEKMQ (reference sequence). The CDR3 coding sequence is TGTGCCAGCAGCTTCGGGAGTTCCTATGAGCAGTTCTTC. This gives the protein CASSFGSSYEQFF.

This clonotype occurred once. The rearrangement links TRBV4-2 to TRBJ2-1; 9 nucleotides line up with TRBD2. Germline V lookup: CDR1 LGHNA, CDR2 YNFKEQ. The CDR3 consists of 17 residues. V shed 0 bases and J 7 bases; nucleotides not matched to a gene: 10. CDR3 amino acids: CASSQESGGRADNEQFF. CDR3 coding DNA: TGTGCCAGCAGCCAAGAATCGGGCGGGAGGGCCGATAATGAGCAGTTCTTC.

This rearrangement joins TRBV19 to TRBJ1-1; 9 bases are shared with TRBD1. The CDR3 sequence is 15 residues long. V lost 3 bases to trimming and J lost 5 bases; unmatched junction nucleotides: 7. Germline CDR1 reads LNHDA; CDR2 reads SQIVND (reference sequence). CDR3 coding DNA: TGTGCCAGTAGTATTTTACAGGGGGCTCGGACTGAAGCTTTCTTT. Translated, it gives CASSILQGARTEAFF.

This chain connects TRBV20-1 to TRBJ1-1; D is unclear. From germline, CDR1 is DFQATT and CDR2 SNEGSKA (reference sequence). The ends were cut back, 3 bases at V and 3 bases at J, with 5 bases in the middle. The length of the CDR3 is 11 residues. CDR3 protein: CSASLDTEAFF. CDR3 DNA: TGCAGTGCTAGTTTGGACACTGAAGCTTTCTTT.

The chain carries TRBV28 and TRBJ1-1, with 8 bases fitting TRBD1. The CDR3 contains 15 residues. Trimming took 4 bases from V and 3 from J; bases not matched to a gene: 7. Per germline, CDR1 MDHEN and CDR2 SYDVKM. In DNA form, the CDR3 reads TGTGCCAGCAGTTCGTCACAGGGGGGCCACACTGAAGCTTTCTTT. As protein: CASSSSQGGHTEAFF.

The chain couples TRBV24-1 to TRBJ2-7; 8 positions agree with TRBD2. Germline CDR1 KGHDR, CDR2 SFDVKD. The CDR3 covers 14 residues. J was trimmed by 5 bases and V by 3 bases; bases with no gene match: 5. CDR3 sequence: CATSDRAGANEQYF. CDR3 sequence (DNA): TGTGCCACCAGTGATCGAGCGGGAGCCAACGAGCAGTACTTC.

The chain employs TRBV5-4 and TRBJ1-1; D gene unclear. The CDR3 length is 13 residues. Germline V gene lookup returns CDR1 SGHNT and CDR2 YYREEE (reference sequence). V lost 0 bases and J lost 8, with 11 bases in between. CDR3 bases: TGTGCCAGCAGCTTGGGAGAGGTAGCAGAAGCTTTCTTT. It encodes CASSLGEVAEAFF.

The rearrangement joins TRBV7-8 to TRBJ2-1; 7 bases are shared with TRBD1. This CDR3 is 13 amino acids long. The germline gives CDR1 SGHVS, CDR2 FQNEAQ. Unmatched junction bases numbered 5, after V lost 2 bases and J lost 10 bases. CDR3 protein: CASSLLGGPEQFF. CDR3 DNA sequence: TGTGCCAGCAGCTTACTAGGGGGCCCGGAGCAGTTCTTC.

The chain recombines TRBV29-1 with TRBJ2-1; D possibly corresponds to TRBD2 (7 bases). This CDR3 contains 17 residues. Germline lookup yields CDR1 SQVTM and CDR2 ANQGSEA. V lost 1 base to trimming and J lost 4 bases, with 20 bases between them. The CDR3 DNA is TGCAGCGTTGAAGTGACCACCTCAGGGGAGGGATACAATGAGCAGTTCTTC. Its translation: CSVEVTTSGEGYNEQFF.

The chain carries TRBV30 and TRBJ1-2, with D perhaps TRBD1 (5 bases). This CDR3 has 14 amino acids. V dropped 3 bases and J dropped 6 bases, with 17 bases sitting between them. Germline CDR1 is GTSNPN and CDR2 is SVGIG (reference sequence). The CDR3 sequence: CAWRGTSPGNGYTF. The DNA for the CDR3 is TGTGCCTGGAGGGGGACTTCCCCCGGGAATGGCTACACCTTC.

The chain joins TRBV9 to TRBJ2-1, with 12 bases aligning to TRBD2. This CDR3 contains 13 residues. Germline CDR1 and CDR2: SGDLS and YYNGEE. V trimming: 3 bases; J trimming: 12 bases; junction bases outside the gene matches: 4. The CDR3 here is CASSGLLAGGQFF. The CDR3 DNA reads TGTGCCAGCAGCGGCCTACTAGCGGGAGGGCAGTTCTTC.

V usage is TRBV5-4 and J usage is TRBJ2-7; 10 nucleotides align to TRBD1. Germline lookup yields CDR1 SGHNT and CDR2 YYREEE (reference sequence). This CDR3 is built from 14 residues. V lost 6 bases to trimming and J lost 6 bases; unmatched junction nucleotides: 9. Written as DNA, the CDR3 is TGTGCCAGCAACTGGGACAGGGGTGGAGGCGAGCAGTACTTC. Its protein is CASNWDRGGGEQYF.

This clonotype is a singleton in its sample. The V and J genes are TRBV19 and TRBJ2-1; the D is unclear. Trimming pared 3 bases from V and 0 bases from J, leaving 18 bases between. This CDR3 is 18 amino acids long. Germline V gene lookup returns CDR1 LNHDA and CDR2 SQIVND (reference sequence). In DNA form, the CDR3 reads TGTGCCAGTAGTATTATCTGGGCGGAGCCAGGCTCCTACAATGAGCAGTTCTTC. Protein product: CASSIIWAEPGSYNEQFF.

The chain recombines TRBV24-1 with TRBJ1-5; D unclear. The germline V gene encodes CDR1 KGHDR and CDR2 SFDVKD. V was trimmed by 0 bases and J by 7 bases, leaving 9 bases between them. CDR3 size: 14 residues. CDR3 region: CATSDLSGIQPQHF. CDR3 nucleotides: TGTGCCACCAGTGATTTGTCGGGTATCCAGCCCCAGCATTTT.

The genes are TRBV11-2 and TRBJ2-3; 9 bases are a match to TRBD2. The J segment lost 3 bases and the V segment lost 1 base, leaving 8 bases of the junction unmatched. The CDR3 sequence is 17 residues long. Germline assignment: CDR1 SGHAT and CDR2 FQNNGV. CDR3: CASSLALAGKGTDTQYF. The DNA of the CDR3 is TGTGCCAGCAGCTTAGCCCTAGCGGGAAAGGGGACAGATACGCAGTATTTT.

The chain employs TRBV4-2 and TRBJ2-7, with D perhaps matching TRBD2 (5 bases). V was cut by 6 bases and J by 5 bases, with 11 bases left in between. In germline, CDR1 is LGHNA, CDR2 YNFKEQ. This CDR3 region has 12 residues. The CDR3, as DNA: TGTGCCAGCAGTCGGCTAGCAGACGAGCAGTACTTC. The encoded protein is CASSRLADEQYF.

The chain recombines TRBV28 with TRBJ2-7; 8 bases match TRBD1. The CDR3 consists of 16 residues. The germline CDR1 and CDR2 sequences are MDHEN and SYDVKM. V shed 3 bases, J shed 2 bases, and the junction held 9 bases outside the gene matches. The CDR3 nucleotides are TGTGCCAGCAGTTTCCTAACAATGACAGGGGCCTACGAGCAGTACTTC. Translated, it gives CASSFLTMTGAYEQYF. Full variable domain (rest looked up from reference TRBV28 and TRBJ2-7): DVKVTQSSRYLVKRTGEKVFLECVQDMDHENMFWYRQDPGLGLRLIYFSYDVKMKEKGDIPEGYSVSREKKERFSLILESASTNQTSMYLCASSFLTMTGAYEQYFGPGTRLTVT.

This clonotype was counted only a few times. The chain recombines TRBV12-3 or TRBV12-4 with TRBJ2-3; D not certain. The CDR3 length is 13 residues. V gave up 1 base and J gave up 6 bases, with 8 bases separating them. For the CDR3, the DNA is TGTGCCAGCAGTTTAGGGTCCGGGGATACGCAGTATTTT. It codes for CASSLGSGDTQYF.

There are a few counts of this clonotype. The chain's CDR3 is CASSGGTGPYEQYF. CDR3 DNA sequence: TGCGCCAGCAGCGGCGGGACAGGACCATACGAGCAGTACTTC. The rearrangement links TRBV5-1 to TRBJ2-7, with TRBD1 identical over 8 bases. The length of the CDR3 is 14 residues. V lost 4 bases to trimming and J lost 4 bases; unmatched junction nucleotides: 7. Germline V gives CDR1 SGHRS, CDR2 YFSETQ.